This T cell receptor (beta chain) emerged from a study of cytomegalovirus exposure and HLA in healthy donors listed by TCRdb under 2017. About the full investigation: An earlier analysis of 550 to 700 of the donors reported approximately 270 Gb of sequence data and some 100 million unique TCR beta sequences from 150 million to 200 million T cells. To predict cytomegalovirus infection status, the study combined high-throughput TCR immunosequencing, statistical association of individual TCRs with disease status, and machine learning. An early release covering around 630 HLA-typed donors comprised 250 to 350 gigabases of sequencing data and around 80 million unique TCR sequences. Class I and class II HLA loci were covered by the typing at four-digit resolution. Rather than drawing on any new phenotypic data, the later analysis identified candidate immune exposures from TCR beta sequences and the way those sequences occurred across donors. Genome-wide SNP genotypes for about 55% of the roughly 670 donors were used in a later genetic analysis, which treated that subset as a discovery cohort. In addition to the first cohort of 666 subjects, a separate validation cohort of 120 different subjects was used. Of the approximately 370 genotyped donors, over 80% were placed in the genetic ancestry cluster associated with self-reported Caucasian donors. The study profiled the T cell repertoires of fewer than 850 subjects by immunosequencing and related them to cytomegalovirus serostatus. In a later analysis, previously published TCR beta repertoires from some 640 donors were re-analyzed and high-resolution HLA genotyping was added so that TCR occurrence patterns could be studied. On average, roughly 240,000 unique TCR beta nucleotide sequences were sequenced per donor among roughly 430 genotyped donors of the cohort, with 15% to 20% of those sequences being non-productive. Donor age, sex, ethnicity and CMV serostatus were compiled alongside the repertoire data. An earlier analysis of approximately 580 of the donors used high-throughput TCR beta sequencing to judge whether each TCR beta V gene segment behaved as functional or pseudogenic. Every repertoire in the discovery cohort had been generated on one and the same sequencing platform. The number of donors typed differed by locus, with roughly 629-640 for A, B, C, DRB1 and DQB1, 522 for DQA1, 600 to 610 for DPA1, and 400 to 490 for DPB1. The study was designed to test whether signatures of past pathogen exposure could be identified by cataloging public T cell receptors. A few DR-DQ haplotypes were treated as single units for association and clustering because of strong linkage in the cohort. On the study overall, not on this receptor specifically: While some public TCRs were present in many individuals, most TCR sequences turned up only very rarely across donors. Immune exposure information for the cohort was limited to CMV serostatus. A later analysis associated 15,000 or so TCR beta sequences with specific HLA alleles at a false discovery rate of 0.05. When HLA alleles, especially DR and DQ, strongly co-occurred, attributing TCR associations to individual alleles was difficult. HLA typing was unavailable for some donors at each locus, so association tests used only the typed subset. Because counts were too low, about 15 rarely observed V segments, including chromosome 9 orphons, were left out of the earlier analysis of approximately 500 of the donors. The classifier was reported to diagnose cytomegalovirus status with high specificity and sensitivity in both the original and validation cohorts. In the study, about 150 TCR beta chains were listed as associated with cytomegalovirus. According to a later analysis, most CMV-associated TCR beta chains appeared to be HLA-restricted, and the HLA associations seemed to be driven largely by CMV exposure. In vitro tests confirmed that three of the cytomegalovirus-associated TCR beta chains recognize cytomegalovirus antigens. The sequencing pipeline was judged likely to have produced a cluster of highly shared sequence variants as a technical artifact. In a later genetic analysis, fewer N-insertions in productive TCRs were reported among donors in an Asian-associated ancestry cluster than the approximately 670-donor mean. This cohort had only TCR beta chains sequenced, and the lack of alpha or paired-chain data limited which features could be detected. Broadly in line with IMGT annotations, most TCR beta V segments showed up in productive rearrangements about 90% or about 30% of the time in an earlier analysis of several hundred of the donors. Linkage disequilibrium might explain the correlated functional status among segregating V segments, but an unknown experimental factor could not be excluded. In a later analysis, several top co-occurrence clusters were reported to appear linked to parvovirus B19, influenza, CMV and Epstein-Barr virus. According to a later analysis, TCR association rates differed among HLA loci, with DRB1 alleles showing the most associated TCRs and HLA-C alleles showing the fewest. A further reported finding was that TCR beta sequences accurately predicted the HLA-A and HLA-B alleles for most subjects in the first cohort. According to the authors, the approach could potentially be generalized to other disease states and immunological phenotypes. An association between a missense DCLRE1C variant and V-gene and J-gene trimming of TCR beta chains was found in a later genetic analysis and replicated in an independent cohort. In a later analysis, HLA-associated TCR beta chains showed more clonal expansion and lower generation probabilities than non-associated chains that were equally common. Roughly uniform sequencing depth across donors was assumed in presence/absence analyses, although this assumption may not hold. Some IMGT-functional V segments, including TRBV6-2 and TRBV6-3, could not be told apart with the 87-base-pair reads, so those segments were excluded.

This clone has just a few counts. Its antigen is currently not known. No much larger clonotype is one base removed from it; base qualities were not supplied. Sequences SGHTA (CDR1) and FQGNSA (CDR2) are obtained from the germline V gene. Including cysteine and phenylalanine, the CDR3 has 15 amino acids. Of the read, only the CDR3 DNA is kept; its 45 bases are in frame from base 1. The V and J ends are trimmed by 0 bases and 3 bases, leaving 12 bases between them. The cohort comprised some 700 healthy bone marrow donors. At the time of sampling, all cohort members were nominally healthy, though unrecorded immune exposures were likely present. The donor tested CMV seronegative and was one of the 352 seronegative cohort members. Each donor provided a peripheral blood sample, and peripheral blood mononuclear cells were used for TCR beta sequencing. The Qiagen DNeasy Blood Extraction Kit was used to extract genomic DNA from the blood cell samples.

Libraries were constructed by the immunoSEQ multiplex PCR assay. A mixture of 60 forward primers for TCR Vbeta segments and 13 reverse primers for TCR Jbeta segments was used in the multiplex PCR. The CDR3 region of rearranged TCR beta genes was amplified from genomic DNA by a multiplex PCR assay. Amplified TCR beta libraries were sequenced as 87-base-pair reads on the Illumina HiSeq System. On the study's bioinformatics: Across the 600 to 700 repertoires, a later analysis counted 75 million to 90 million unique TCR beta chains, some 11 million of which were shared by at least two donors. Raw reads were error-corrected and collapsed into unique sequences with a nearest-neighbor algorithm that merged closely related sequences to remove PCR and sequencing errors. To assign V, D and J gene segments, CDR3 sequences were aligned to IMGT reference sequences. Each retained sequence needed at least a six-nucleotide match to both a V gene segment and a J gene segment. Rearrangements were called productive when the CDR3 lacked stop codons and stayed in frame with V and J; all others were non-productive. CDR3 was defined by IMGT convention, running from the second conserved V-encoded cysteine to the conserved J-encoded phenylalanine. The earlier analysis of about 610 of the donors excluded any sequence lacking an unambiguous match to a single V gene segment. An earlier analysis of around 600 of the donors classified V segments as functional when productive rearrangements were above 56.7% and as segregating when the standard deviation between donors was above 5%. A statistical classification framework was developed to diagnose cytomegalovirus status using the catalog of TCR beta chain sequences. In a later analysis, V and J genes were assigned by comparing TCR nucleotide sequences against IMGT/GENE-DB human TR gene sequences. The TCRdist pipeline was used in a later analysis to assign CDR3 sequences and most-parsimonious VDJ recombination scenarios. A later analysis defined each TCR beta chain by its CDR3 amino acid sequence plus V-gene family, and excluded reads lacking a unique V-gene family. A later analysis removed 550 to 650 highly shared, low-generation-probability nucleotide sequences to deal with suspected cross-contamination and a sequencing artifact. In a later analysis, a clonal expansion index for each public chain was calculated from normalized within-repertoire ranks of inferred template counts. Generation probabilities in a later analysis came from a VDJ recombination model fitted to out-of-frame rearrangements, and those results were checked against IGoR. In a later analysis, TCR-TCR, TCR-HLA and TCR-CMV co-occurrence was scored with hypergeometric tests, and a repertoire-size bias correction was applied to TCR pairs. In a later analysis, false discovery rates were estimated by permuting HLA or CMV assignments 20 times. In a later analysis, co-occurring TCRs were grouped using DBSCAN, and TCRdist sequence similarity was added for clustering within HLA-allele-positive subsets. Repertoires with fewer than 30,000 or more than 120,000 public chains, plus five repertoires with anomalous nucleotide sharing, were excluded from co-occurrence clustering. This is the immuneACCESS table as TCRdb keeps it, with only in-frame sequences that have V and J called. A part of the clones is gone; compared with another copy, unresolved V genes explain less than half, and the rest is unexplained. V and J calls and clone size are given by that table; D and trimming were obtained from the DNA. Within this sample are about 120,000 clones, with around three quarters of them counted one time only. Just over 2.5% of the sample is taken by the ten largest.

Material for sequencing was PBMCs. This clonotype originated in a man aged 30 to 39 in good health and CMV-seronegative. The chain links TRBV7-2 with TRBJ2-7, and the D gene may be TRBD2, 5 bases matching. DNA sequence: TGTGCCAGCAGCTTAGCTGTCGGGGTGGGCTACGAGCAGTACTTC. Its coded protein is CASSLAVGVGYEQYF.